Included here is one T cell receptor (beta chain) sequence, with context. This clone has a single count. This receptor's antigen is unknown. No base-level quality is on record; no much larger clone is a single base apart. Autoproliferating (CFSEdim) and non-proliferating (CFSEhi) T cell fractions were sequenced separately after stimulus-free culture of CFSE-labeled PBMCs. Altogether, roughly 5.1x10^7 CFSE-labeled PBMCs were kept in culture for 7 days with no stimulus, after which the replicate wells were combined. PBMCs were labeled with about 0.5 uM CFSE and cultured in serum-free AIM-V medium without exogenous stimuli. Before use, PBMCs were isolated by Ficoll density gradient centrifugation and cryopreserved. Using a FACSAria III, live 7-AAD-negative cells were sorted, then washed with PBS and stored frozen at -80 degrees C as dry pellets. From a lookup of the germline V gene (reference sequence), CDR1 and CDR2 are GTSNPN and SVGIG. The CDR3 goes from the cysteine to the phenylalanine over 15 residues. The CDR3 DNA has 45 bases and is translated from base 1. Germline trimming amounts to 0 bases on V and 0 bases on J, with 4 as the count of junction bases outside the gene matches.

The data were taken from a study of memory B cells and T cells in multiple sclerosis (dated by TCRdb to between 2018 and 2020). Study-level background: The study compared TCR beta repertoires of autoproliferating peripheral T cells with brain lesion-infiltrating T cells in multiple sclerosis patients. TCR sequencing included a couple of multiple sclerosis patients for whom either brain lesions at autopsy or brain-infiltrating cells from biopsy were available. Summary of the overall study and its limitations: Because clone-set sizes differed between compartments, counts of shared clonotypes were influenced and normalization was required.

The immunoSEQ Platform was used to amplify TCRbeta CDR3 regions from extracted genomic DNA. Multiplex PCR, high-throughput sequencing and a vendor bioinformatics pipeline were combined in the immunoSEQ assay. The published analysis was carried out like this. Non-productive sequences and CDR3s shorter than 4 amino acids were excluded, and clonotype frequencies were recalculated for each sample. Shared clonotypes were identified in immunoSEQ Analyzer 2.0 as identical CDR3 amino acid, V gene and J gene sequences. Repertoire overlap was normalized by dividing shared clonotype counts by the product of both clone-set sizes, scaled by 1000 into arbitrary units. In its TCRdb copy, this immuneACCESS table keeps in-frame sequences only and misses some clones. Where compared with another copy, unresolved V genes explain less than half of these, and the others have no known cause. V, J and clone size reflect that table, while D and trimming were determined from the DNA. The sample has about 45,000 clones on record, about four fifths of them singletons. The ten largest clones take up roughly 1% of the sample.

The source is a human donor with multiple sclerosis. In this chain, TRBV30 is recombined with TRBJ2-5; TRBD2 fits 7 bases in the junction. Sequenced input: PBMCs from blood kept in culture. The CDR3 reads as follows: CAWSVRGDYQETQYF. The nucleotides are TGTGCCTGGAGTGTACGGGGGGACTACCAAGAGACCCAGTACTTC.